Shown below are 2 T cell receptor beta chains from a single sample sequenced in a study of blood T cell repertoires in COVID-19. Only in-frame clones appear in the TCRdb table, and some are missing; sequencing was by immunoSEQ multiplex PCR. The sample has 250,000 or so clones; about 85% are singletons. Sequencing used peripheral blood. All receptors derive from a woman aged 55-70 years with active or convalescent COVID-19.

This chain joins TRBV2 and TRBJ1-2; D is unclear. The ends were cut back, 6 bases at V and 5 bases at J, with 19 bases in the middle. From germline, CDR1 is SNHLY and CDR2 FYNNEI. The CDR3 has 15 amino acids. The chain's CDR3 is CASSHDTPRIYGYTF. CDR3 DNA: TGTGCCAGCAGCCATGACACTCCCCGGATTTATGGCTACACCTTC.

The CDR3: CASSRLGTSGGTGTGELFF. The CDR3 region has the DNA TGTGCCAGCTCACGCTTGGGGACTAGCGGGGGGACGGGCACCGGGGAGCTGTTTTTT. The chain links TRBV18 to TRBJ2-2; TRBD2 agrees at 15 bases. This CDR3 region has 19 residues. CDR1 KGHSH and CDR2 LQKENI come from the germline V gene. With 4 bases clipped from V and 4 bases from J, the junction kept 10 bases outside the gene matches.